This passage covers 16 T cell receptor beta chains from one sample sequenced in a study of patients and donors after allogeneic stem cell transplantation. TCRdb used MiXCR to reprocess the RT-PCR reads, holding one entry per CDR3 protein. The repertoire holds 95,000 to 120,000 distinct CDR3 sequences, with 35% as singletons. The sequencing sample was made of blood, either unsorted or a sorted T cell fraction (not recorded which). The receptor source for this set is a human donor who was either an allogeneic HSCT recipient or a stem cell or donor lymphocyte infusion donor (not recorded which). It is not recorded whose cells these are; they may come from a transplant donor.

This chain joins TRBV5-1 and TRBJ2-1; 10 bases line up with TRBD1. Losses at the gene ends were 3 bases for V and 8 bases for J; bases not matched to a gene: 5. Per germline, CDR1 SGHRS and CDR2 YFSETQ. The CDR3 is made up of 14 amino acids. This chain's CDR3 is CASSSPGTGDEQFF. CDR3 DNA sequence: TGCGCCAGCAGCTCCCCCGGGACAGGGGATGAGCAGTTCTTC.

The chain employs TRBV30 and TRBJ2-7; tentatively, D is TRBD1 or TRBD2 (7 bases each). The CDR3 sequence is 14 residues long. The V gene's germline CDR1 is GTSNPN and CDR2 SVGIG (reference sequence). Trimming shortened V by 0 bases and J by 2 bases, and 11 bases separated the two germline ends. CDR3 in DNA: TGTGCCTGGAGTGTTGGGAGGGGGCCCTACGAGCAGTACTTC. This gives the protein CAWSVGRGPYEQYF.

The chain carries TRBV27 and TRBJ2-5; no clear D gene. The CDR3 is 14 amino acids. The ends were cut back, 3 bases at V and 4 bases at J, with 12 bases in the middle. CDR1 MNHEY and CDR2 SMNVEV come from the germline V gene (reference sequence). This chain's CDR3 is CASSFIDARETQYF. The CDR3 coding sequence is TGTGCCAGCAGTTTTATCGACGCGCGAGAGACCCAGTACTTC.

The CDR3 DNA follows: TGTGCCAGCAGTTCCCAGGGGTTAGCCTACGAGCAGTACTTC. As protein: CASSSQGLAYEQYF. The rearrangement joins TRBV12-3 or TRBV12-4 to TRBJ2-7; D is possibly TRBD1 (6 bases). This CDR3 region has 14 residues. Between the trimmed V and J ends, which lost 4 bases and 2 bases, there was a span of 12 bases.

The chain has TRBV5-6 and TRBJ2-7; 7 nucleotides match TRBD2. V dropped 2 bases and J dropped 4; count of bases not matched to a gene: 9. The CDR3 sequence is 15 residues long. CDR1 is SGHDT, CDR2 YYEEEE, per germline. The CDR3 spells CASSLGPSGNYEQYF. The CDR3 region has the DNA TGTGCCAGCAGCTTAGGGCCTAGCGGAAATTACGAGCAGTACTTC.

The chain employs TRBV5-1 and TRBJ1-2, with a possible D match to TRBD1 (5 bases). The CDR3 length is 13 residues. CDR1 and CDR2 from the germline V gene are SGHRS and YFSETQ. Trimming removed 1 base at V and 3 bases at J, with 7 bases between. Written as DNA, the CDR3 is TGCGCCAGCAGCTTGCCCAGGGACTATGGCTACACCTTC. Its protein is CASSLPRDYGYTF.

This clonotype was observed once. The chain carries TRBV27 and TRBJ1-1; D gene unclear. Trimming pared 5 bases from V and 1 base from J, leaving 14 bases between. This CDR3 is 15 amino acids long. CDR1 and CDR2 (germline): MNHEY, SMNVEV (reference sequence). Here the CDR3 reads CASSPRAHWNTEAFF. The CDR3 nucleotides read TGTGCCAGCAGTCCACGGGCGCACTGGAACACTGAAGCTTTCTTT.

This clonotype showed up just a few times. The V call is TRBV4-1, the J call TRBJ1-6; 9 nucleotides align to TRBD1. Germline V gene sequence: CDR1 MGHRA, CDR2 YSYEKL. The J segment lost 2 bases and the V segment lost 4 bases, leaving 6 bases of the junction unmatched. This CDR3 is built from 17 residues. The CDR3 loop is CASSLRDRDPYNSPLHF. The CDR3 DNA is TGCGCCAGCAGCCTCCGGGACAGGGACCCCTATAATTCACCCCTCCACTTT.

The chain employs TRBV4-2 and TRBJ2-5, with D uncertain. The germline CDR1 and CDR2 sequences are LGHNA and YNFKEQ. The CDR3 loop spans 12 amino acids. The V and J ends lost 0 bases and 3 bases respectively, with 2 bases between them. CDR3 DNA sequence: TGTGCCAGCAGCCAAGATGAAGAGACCCAGTACTTC. Translated, it gives CASSQDEETQYF.

V and J are TRBV28 and TRBJ1-4; maybe TRBD1 (5 bases). The ends were cut back, 4 bases at V and 8 bases at J, with 17 bases in the middle. Germline CDR1 is MDHEN and CDR2 is SYDVKM. The CDR3 runs to 15 residues. CDR3 amino acids: CASSSPGTGDEKLFF. As DNA, the CDR3 is TGTGCCAGCAGTTCCCCCGGGACGGGGGACGAAAAACTGTTTTTT.

This chain uses TRBV6-2 or TRBV6-3 with TRBJ2-4; TRBD1 agrees at 8 bases. Germline V CDR1 and CDR2: MNHEY, SVGEGT. The trim removed 5 bases at V and 5 bases at J, leaving 8 bases unmatched. This CDR3 spans 15 amino acids. CDR3 sequence (DNA): TGTGCCAGCAGTGGACAGGGCCTACCCCAAAACATTCAGTACTTC. Translating gives CASSGQGLPQNIQYF.

This clonotype has only a few counts. The genes are TRBV7-8 and TRBJ2-2; maybe TRBD1 (5 bases). Deletions cut 5 bases from V and 9 bases from J, with 7 bases between. The CDR3 consists of 11 residues. The germline V gene encodes CDR1 SGHVS and CDR2 FQNEAQ. The CDR3 spells CASSMDRELFF. In DNA form, the CDR3 reads TGTGCCAGCAGCATGGACAGGGAGCTGTTTTTT.

This sequence joins TRBV6-5 and TRBJ1-4; D not certain. Germline V gene data show CDR1 as MNHEY and CDR2 as SVGAGI. Trimming took off 3 bases at V and 8 bases at J, with 16 bases between the two ends. The CDR3 contains 15 residues. The CDR3 nucleotides read TGTGCCAGCAGTTATTTGGGAGGGAGAGGCGAAAAACTGTTTTTT. This sequence encodes CASSYLGGRGEKLFF.

The J gene is TRBJ2-3, the V gene TRBV9, with a tentative D call TRBD2 (5 bases). V was clipped by 0 bases and J by 1 base, with 9 bases between them. Germline loops: CDR1 SGDLS, CDR2 YYNGEE. CDR3 length: 15 residues. CDR3 sequence (DNA): TGTGCCAGCAGCGTAGCGCCCGGGGGCACAGATACGCAGTATTTT. Its protein product is CASSVAPGGTDTQYF.

The chain links TRBV10-3 to TRBJ2-7; 10 nucleotides match TRBD1. The J segment lost 4 bases and the V segment lost 10 bases, leaving 4 bases of the junction unmatched. This CDR3 has 12 residues. Per the germline V gene, CDR1 is ENHRY and CDR2 is SYGVKD. The CDR3 coding sequence is TGTGCCACCAGGGACAGGGGATACGAGCAGTACTTC. Translation gives CATRDRGYEQYF.

The rearrangement joins TRBV20-1 to TRBJ2-1, with 7 bases that match TRBD1. The CDR3 runs to 13 residues. Trimming at V came to 4 bases and at J to 2 bases, leaving 2 bases not matched to a gene. CDR1 is DFQATT, CDR2 SNEGSKA, per germline (reference sequence). The CDR3 sequence is CSAMGQTYNEQFF. DNA for the CDR3: TGCAGTGCTATGGGACAGACCTACAATGAGCAGTTCTTC.